This record covers a single T cell receptor beta chain. The antigen is unknown. The sample belongs to a study of cytomegalovirus exposure and HLA in healthy donors. Each donor's status was that of a healthy bone marrow donor. Study-wide findings and caveats: In vitro confirmation showed a few CMV-associated chains to be CMV antigen specific. Later, an analysis showed that TCR beta chains associated with HLA were more clonally expanded than others that were equally common.

In the PCR, 60 Vbeta and 13 Jbeta primers were used. Assay: immunoSEQ multiplex PCR; the TCRdb copy retains only in-frame clones and omits some. The sample shows 170,000 or so clones, around four fifths of them seen only once. The V segment lost 4 bases and the J segment 1 base; nucleotides outside the gene matches: 6. Per the germline V gene, CDR1 is SGHRS and CDR2 is YFSETQ. This CDR3 has 15 residues. This TCR was sampled from a woman in her fifties or sixties in good health and CMV-seropositive. Sequenced input: PBMCs. The V and J genes are TRBV5-1 and TRBJ1-1; 8 bases align to TRBD1. The CDR3 nucleotides are TGCGCCAGCAGCCCCCGACAGGGGAGGAACACTGAAGCTTTCTTT. It is translated as CASSPRQGRNTEAFF.